The clone carrying this T cell receptor beta chain occurred a few times. Germline V lookup: CDR1 ENHRY, CDR2 SYGVKD. Deletions cut 10 bases from V and 5 bases from J, with 15 bases between. The CDR3 has 13 residues. MiXCR was run by TCRdb on the RT-PCR reads, yielding one entry per CDR3 protein. The sample has just under 550,000 distinct CDR3 sequences; 20% to 25% are singletons. The data originate from a study of response to subunit inactivated influenza vaccine. The sample also formed part of further work on T cells expressing NK-cell markers. That work contributes: Scientists made TCR beta cDNA using 5'RACE template switching with UMIs. It was from sorted CD3+CD56+NKG2C+, CD3+CD56+NKG2C- and CD3+CD56-NKG2C+ T cells that TCR beta repertoires came. Sequenced donors, eight in total, included seven who were HCMV-seropositive and one who was seronegative. Of the CD8+ T cell pool in more than 5 donors, roughly 1.0-7.0% was accounted for by dominant NKG2C+ clonotypes. In a few donors, dominant clonotypes made up roughly 28.3-65% of CD3+CD56-NKG2C+ cells.

This TCR was recovered from a man in his fifties who received an inactivated influenza vaccine. The sample in question was CD4+ T cells sorted from PBMCs, obtained roughly 12 days after vaccination. The chain uses TRBV10-3 and TRBJ1-5; a possible D gene is TRBD1 (6 bases). The CDR3 DNA reads TGTGCCACTGCCCCACAGGGTGATCAGCCCCAGCATTTT. It specifies CATAPQGDQPQHF.